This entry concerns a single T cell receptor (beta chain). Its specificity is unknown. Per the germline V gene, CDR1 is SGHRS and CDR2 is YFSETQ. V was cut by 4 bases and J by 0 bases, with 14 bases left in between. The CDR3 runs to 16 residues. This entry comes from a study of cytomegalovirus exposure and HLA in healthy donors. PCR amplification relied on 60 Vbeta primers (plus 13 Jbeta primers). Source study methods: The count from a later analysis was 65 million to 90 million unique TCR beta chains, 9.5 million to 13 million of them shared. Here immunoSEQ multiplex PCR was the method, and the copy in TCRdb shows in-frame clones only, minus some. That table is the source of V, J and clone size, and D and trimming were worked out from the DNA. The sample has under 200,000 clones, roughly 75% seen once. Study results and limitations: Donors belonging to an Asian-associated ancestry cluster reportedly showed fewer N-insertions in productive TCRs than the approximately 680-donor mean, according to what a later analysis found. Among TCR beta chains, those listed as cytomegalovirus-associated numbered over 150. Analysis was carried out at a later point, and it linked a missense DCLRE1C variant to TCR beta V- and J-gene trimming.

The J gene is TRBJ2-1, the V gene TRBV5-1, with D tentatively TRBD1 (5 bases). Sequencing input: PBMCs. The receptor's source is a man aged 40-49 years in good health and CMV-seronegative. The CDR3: CASSPADRGSYNEQFF. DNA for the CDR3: TGCGCCAGCAGCCCCGCCGACAGAGGCTCCTACAATGAGCAGTTCTTC.